The table lists the clone carrying this T cell receptor (beta chain) with a count of one. The antigen remains undetermined. This entry comes from a study of T-cell reconstitution after alpha-beta-depleted transplantation in children. The study's findings and limits: As was reported, about two months after transplant, alpha-beta T cells came from several hundred expanded graft clones. Once a year had passed after transplant, T-cell counts and diversity came mostly from newly produced T cells. There were some patients whose high TCRbeta diversity at day 60 came from surviving recipient T cells and thymic progenitors.

The CDR3 is made up of 16 amino acids. The germline gives CDR1 SGHTA, CDR2 FQGNSA. The V end lost 5 bases, the J end lost 0 bases, and 15 bases lay between the germline ends. Unique molecular identifiers were built into the TCRbeta library. TCRdb re-derived calls from the PCR reads in MiXCR, one entry per CDR3 protein. Among fewer than 700,000 distinct CDR3 sequences, under 30% were seen once, and the ten largest hold over 12%. Sequencing was performed on PBMCs, mostly from graft donor cells, taken 360 days after TCRalphabeta/CD19-depleted stem cell transplant. This sequence joins TRBV7-2 and TRBJ2-3; D may correspond to TRBD1 or TRBD2 (5 bases each). The clonotype was recovered from a boy less than two years old who had a stem cell transplant for acute myeloid leukemia, so the T cells may come from the graft donor. The CDR3 DNA is TGTGCCAGCAGCACGCCCCGCCGGGACAGCACAGATACGCAGTATTTT. Its translation is CASSTPRRDSTDTQYF.